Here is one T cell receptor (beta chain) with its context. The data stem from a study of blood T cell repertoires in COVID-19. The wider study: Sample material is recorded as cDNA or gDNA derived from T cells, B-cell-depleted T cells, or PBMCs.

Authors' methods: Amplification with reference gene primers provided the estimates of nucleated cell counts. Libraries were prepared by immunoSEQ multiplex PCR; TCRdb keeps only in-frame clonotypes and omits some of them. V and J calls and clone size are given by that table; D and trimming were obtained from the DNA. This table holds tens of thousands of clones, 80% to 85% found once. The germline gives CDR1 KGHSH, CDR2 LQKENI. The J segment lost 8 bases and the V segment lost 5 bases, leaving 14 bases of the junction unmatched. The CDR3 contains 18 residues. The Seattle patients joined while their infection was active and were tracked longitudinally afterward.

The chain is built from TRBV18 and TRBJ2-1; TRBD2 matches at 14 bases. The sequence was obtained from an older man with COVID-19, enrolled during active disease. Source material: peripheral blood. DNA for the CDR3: TGTGCCAGCTCAACGGTTCCCGGGACTAGCGGGAGTATAGATGAGCAGTTCTTC. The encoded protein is CASSTVPGTSGSIDEQFF.